Presented here are 22 T cell receptor beta chains from one specimen sequenced in a study of shared clonotypes between healthy human individuals. The assay was immunoSEQ multiplex PCR, and TCRdb's table has in-frame clones only and misses some. Among fewer than 1.6 million clones listed, approximately 98.5% were seen once. The sequencing input was naive CD4+ T cells sorted from blood. The sample's subset: CD45RA+ positively selected. These receptor sequences come from a man aged 30 to 39 in good health.

The chain joins TRBV27 to TRBJ2-3, with 15 bases fitting TRBD2. The length of the CDR3 is 15 residues. CDR1 and CDR2 (germline): MNHEY, SMNVEV (reference sequence). V was clipped by 4 bases and J by 7 bases; unmatched bases: 3. CDR3 amino acids: CASSSGLAGGNTQYF. CDR3 in DNA: TGTGCCAGCAGTTCGGGACTAGCGGGAGGTAATACGCAGTATTTT.

The V gene is TRBV5-4, the J gene TRBJ2-5; 11 nucleotides match TRBD2. With 3 bases clipped from V and 2 bases from J, the junction kept 6 bases outside the gene matches. The CDR3 is 16 amino acids. Germline-derived CDR1 and CDR2 are SGHNT and YYREEE (reference sequence). CDR3 bases: TGTGCCAGCAGCTGGGGGACTAGCGGATTACAAGAGACCCAGTACTTC. This translates into CASSWGTSGLQETQYF. Supplemented by reference TRBV5-4 and TRBJ2-5, the full variable domain reads ETGVTQSPTHLIKTRGQQVTLRCSSQSGHNTVSWYQQALGQGPQFIFQYYREEENGRGNFPPRFSGLQFPNYSSELNVNALELDDSALYLCASSWGTSGLQETQYFGPGTRLLVL.

The rearrangement links TRBV21-1 to TRBJ2-1; the table's D gene call, TRBD2, was not cross checked with the DNA. TRBV21-1 is listed as a pseudogene. This CDR3 has 17 residues. The CDR3 loop is CASSNSGTHYSYNEQFF. DNA of the CDR3: TGTGCCAGCAGCAATAGCGGGACTCACTACTCCTACAATGAGCAGTTCTTC.

V and J are TRBV19 and TRBJ2-7; TRBD2 is a possible D gene (5 bases). The germline gives CDR1 LNHDA, CDR2 SQIVND (reference sequence). There are 18 residues in the CDR3. Trimming took off 5 bases at V and 2 bases at J, with 25 bases between the two ends. This chain's CDR3 is CASSPRGNVWRLTYEQYF. In DNA form, the CDR3 reads TGTGCCAGTAGTCCCCGGGGTAATGTCTGGCGACTCACCTACGAGCAGTACTTC.

This chain uses TRBV25-1 with TRBJ1-2, with 7 positions matching TRBD1. The trim removed 0 bases at V and 6 bases at J, leaving 4 bases unmatched. Germline V gene sequence: CDR1 MGHDK, CDR2 SYGVNS. The CDR3 contains 14 residues. The CDR3 DNA reads as TGTGCCAGCAGTGAATATACAGGGGTGGATGGCTACACCTTC. Translating it yields CASSEYTGVDGYTF.

The chain carries TRBV28 and TRBJ2-7; tentatively, D is TRBD2 (6 bases). From germline, CDR1 is MDHEN and CDR2 SYDVKM. The CDR3 contains 15 residues. Trimming cost V 6 bases and J 4 bases, with 19 bases left between them. The CDR3 DNA follows: TGTGCCAGCAGAGTTAGGATAGCGGATATTTACGAGCAGTACTTC. It encodes CASRVRIADIYEQYF.

Written as DNA, the CDR3 is TGTGCCAGCAGACCCCCCAGGGGGTACAATGAGCAGTTCTTC. Residues: CASRPPRGYNEQFF. This sequence joins TRBV6-1 and TRBJ2-1; 7 nucleotides match TRBD1. Germline assignment: CDR1 MNHNS and CDR2 SASEGT. This CDR3 comprises 14 residues. V shed 6 bases, J shed 4 bases, and the junction held 6 bases outside the gene matches.

The rearrangement links TRBV29-1 to TRBJ2-4, with 7 bases that match TRBD2. Germline CDR1 and CDR2: SQVTM and ANQGSEA. V was clipped by 4 bases and J by 4 bases; unmatched bases: 4. This CDR3 has 13 residues. CDR3 DNA sequence: TGCAGCGTTGTTCTAGCGGAGAAAAACATTCAGTACTTC. Translated, it gives CSVVLAEKNIQYF.

The V and J genes are TRBV2 and TRBJ1-2; the match to TRBD1 covers 8 bases. Germline V lookup: CDR1 SNHLY, CDR2 FYNNEI. With V trimmed by 4 bases and J by 4 bases, 11 bases remained unmatched. CDR3 size: 16 residues. Here the CDR3 DNA reads TGTGCCAGCAGTGGGATAGACAGGGGCCAGACCTATGGCTACACCTTC. It encodes CASSGIDRGQTYGYTF.

The gene calls are TRBV2 and TRBJ2-2; 7 positions match TRBD1. Germline V gives CDR1 SNHLY, CDR2 FYNNEI. This CDR3 is built from 14 residues. The junction had 6 bases not matched to a gene; V was cut back by 4 bases and J by 7 bases. The CDR3 nucleotides are TGTGCCAGCAGTGGAGACAGGGTGGGCGGGGAGCTGTTTTTT. This encodes CASSGDRVGGELFF.

This rearrangement joins TRBV6-1 to TRBJ2-5, with 7 bases matching TRBD1. Germline V gene sequence: CDR1 MNHNS, CDR2 SASEGT. The V gene end was trimmed by 7 bases and the J gene end by 5 bases; junction bases not matched to a gene: 4. The CDR3 spans 12 residues. The CDR3 coding sequence is TGTGCCAGCAAAGACAGGGTGGAGACCCAGTACTTC. It yields the protein CASKDRVETQYF.

The V and J genes are TRBV2 and TRBJ1-4, with a possible D match to TRBD1 (6 bases). The germline V and J ends were trimmed by 10 bases and 1 base, with 10 bases remaining between them. The germline gives CDR1 SNHLY, CDR2 FYNNEI. This CDR3 comprises 13 residues. The CDR3 sequence: CATTTGTNEKLFF. The DNA of the CDR3 is TGTGCCACAACGACAGGAACTAATGAAAAACTGTTTTTT.

The chain joins TRBV15 to TRBJ2-1, with unresolved D. Germline CDR1 is LNHNV and CDR2 is YYDKDF (reference sequence). This CDR3 comprises 12 residues. V was cut by 1 base and J by 8 bases, with 6 bases left in between. The CDR3 loop reads CATSRAKDEQFF. The CDR3 DNA reads as TGTGCCACCAGCAGAGCGAAGGATGAGCAGTTCTTC.

The V and J genes are TRBV10-1 and TRBJ2-7; no clear D gene. Germline CDR1 reads WNHNN; CDR2 reads SYGVQD (reference sequence). The CDR3 extends over 13 amino acids. V lost 11 bases to trimming and J lost 3 bases, with 17 bases between them. The DNA of the CDR3 is TGCGCCGATCCGACCCATGGTTACTACGAGCAGTACTTC. Protein: CADPTHGYYEQYF.

Only one count was recorded for this clone. The chain has TRBV6-5 and TRBJ2-3; possibly TRBD1 for D (7 bases). Trimming shortened V by 0 bases and J by 0 bases, and 10 bases separated the two germline ends. The CDR3 is 16 amino acids. CDR1 is MNHEY and CDR2 is SVGAGI in the germline V gene. DNA for the CDR3: TGTGCCAGCAGTTACTCGACAGGGACTAGCACAGATACGCAGTATTTT. The encoded protein is CASSYSTGTSTDTQYF.

The chain uses TRBV6-5 and TRBJ2-3; D not certain. Germline lookup yields CDR1 MNHEY and CDR2 SVGAGI. V lost 7 bases and J 0 bases, leaving 14 bases between the germline ends. The CDR3 length is 15 residues. The CDR3 sequence is CASTNGPWSTDTQYF. Here the CDR3 DNA reads TGTGCCAGCACCAATGGCCCCTGGAGCACAGATACGCAGTATTTT.

The genes are TRBV9 and TRBJ1-3, with D possibly matching TRBD1 (6 bases). V dropped 4 bases and J dropped 8 bases, with 16 bases sitting between them. Germline CDR1 SGDLS, CDR2 YYNGEE. The CDR3 has 14 amino acids. The CDR3 protein is CASSNQGRGDTIYF. CDR3 nucleotide sequence: TGTGCCAGCAGCAACCAGGGGAGAGGGGACACCATATATTTT.

This chain joins TRBV2 and TRBJ1-1; no clear D. Germline lookup yields CDR1 SNHLY and CDR2 FYNNEI. The V end lost 7 bases, the J end lost 11 bases, and 5 bases lay between the germline ends. The CDR3 is 8 amino acids. CDR3 sequence (DNA): TGTGCCAGCACGCCGGCTTTCTTT. Translating gives CASTPAFF.

This chain connects TRBV2 to TRBJ2-1; 7 nucleotides line up with TRBD2. This CDR3 spans 13 amino acids. CDR1 and CDR2 (germline): SNHLY, FYNNEI. With V trimmed by 8 bases and J by 2 bases, 3 bases remained unmatched. CDR3 DNA: TGTGCCAGCCTCGGGGGGACCTACAATGAGCAGTTCTTC. This translates into CASLGGTYNEQFF.

V usage is TRBV7-2 and J usage is TRBJ2-7; TRBD1 agrees at 7 bases. The V gene's germline CDR1 is SGHTA and CDR2 FQGNSA. The junction had 6 bases not matched to a gene; V was cut back by 4 bases and J by 0 bases. This CDR3 has 15 residues. CDR3 sequence reads: CASSSQTGNSYEQYF. DNA of the CDR3: TGTGCCAGCAGCTCTCAGACAGGGAACTCCTACGAGCAGTACTTC.

The chain combines TRBV7-3 with TRBJ2-2, with D possibly TRBD2 on 5 matching bases. The CDR3 has 14 residues. The germline gives CDR1 SGHTA, CDR2 FQGTGA. V lost 2 bases, J lost 6 bases, and 10 bases lay in between. CDR3 nucleotides: TGTGCCAGCAGCTTACGGGGTCTGGCCGGGGAGCTGTTTTTT. Protein product: CASSLRGLAGELFF.

The chain has TRBV2 and TRBJ1-5, with unresolved D. Germline-derived CDR1 and CDR2 are SNHLY and FYNNEI. V was clipped by 0 bases and J by 5 bases, with 2 bases between them. The CDR3 consists of 12 residues. The CDR3 reads CASSEAYQPQHF. CDR3 DNA sequence: TGTGCCAGCAGTGAAGCGTATCAGCCCCAGCATTTT.